This entry features one TCR beta chain sequence. The specificity of this receptor is unknown. The input lacks base qualities; no much larger clone sits a single base away. The study was a case-control design nested within a healthcare worker cohort in London, UK, with weekly nasopharyngeal swab PCR tests and blood sampling. Healthcare workers were enrolled in the week of the UK lockdown, from 23 to 31 March 2020, and were followed every week for up to roughly 16 weeks. The data belong to a study of early T cells in non-severe SARS-CoV-2 infection (TCRdb year 2021). For the study in its entirety: Bulk RNA from unsorted whole blood was used for TCR sequencing, so alpha and beta chains could not be paired.

Ends trimmed: V by 4 bases, J by 13 bases; bases unmatched to a gene: 6. From the cysteine through the phenylalanine, the CDR3 covers 12 amino acids. Only CDR3 DNA remains: 36 bases, in frame from the first base. The germline V gene (reference sequence) provides CDR1 WNHNN and CDR2 SYGVQD. Libraries were made using 5' RACE. Sequencing took place on a NextSeq 500. In the TCR library protocol, unique molecular identifiers were attached to individual cDNA molecules to correct for PCR bias and sequencing error. Sequencing covered both TCR alpha and beta chains, and within each sample the abundances of alpha and beta sequences were tightly co-correlated. The original pipeline was this. V gene, J gene and CDR3 annotation of TCR sequences was performed with Decombinator V4. TCRs were defined as expanded if a significant change between any two time points was detected under a Poisson model with p below 0.0001. TCR abundances were normalised to the total number of TCRs sequenced in each sample and reported as counts per million. MAIT TCRs were defined by TRAV1-2 paired with TRAJ12, TRAJ20 or TRAJ33, and iNKT TCRs by TRAV10 paired with TRAJ18. VDJdb, accessed 1 November 2021, was searched for CMV, EBV and SARS-CoV-2 annotated TCRs, excluding TCRs annotated for multiple antigens. Starting from the raw public reads, TCRdb applied fastp trimming at Q25, assembled clones with MiXCR and retained in-frame beta chains. For every CDR3 protein sequence, its rows merge into one entry that carries the most common genes and DNA. The V and J calls follow TCRdb's processing rather than the paper's. Across this sample there are around 77,000 distinct CDR3 sequences, with 5% seen only once. The top ten constitute around 7.3% of the sample.

What the study reported, not specific to this receptor: VDJdb matching was skewed toward anti-spike CD8 responses and likely underestimated virus-specific expansions by missing private and CD4 specificities.

The origin of this receptor is an adult who was a healthcare worker with PCR-confirmed SARS-CoV-2 infection or an uninfected control (not recorded which). The sequencing here drew on whole blood, taken at baseline. The V and J segments used are TRBV10-1 and TRBJ2-1, and TRBD2 matches 8 of the central bases. The CDR3 region reads CASSVQRELQFF. Here is the DNA: TGCGCCAGCAGTGTCCAGCGGGAGCTTCAGTTCTTC.